The entry below describes one T cell receptor beta chain. RNA transcripts gave rise to amplified TCR beta CDR3 regions. First-round RT-PCR targeting the TCR CDR3 was performed with the HTBI primer set. TCRdb processed the multiplex PCR reads anew with MiXCR; each CDR3 protein has one entry. This table holds about 400,000 distinct CDR3 sequences, around 16% found once. The data are from a study of T cells in Graves' hyperthyroidism and ophthalmopathy. Patients aged 18 to 65 had newly diagnosed hyperthyroidism that had lasted under 2 months. The specimen was blood. This sequence was found in a woman between 18 and 29 years old with Graves' hyperthyroidism that later progressed to Graves' ophthalmopathy.

As DNA, the CDR3 is TGTGCCAGCAGCCCCACTAGCGTGTGGGGCTACGAGCAGTACTTC. This gives the protein CASSPTSVWGYEQYF. The chain is built from TRBV7-9 and TRBJ2-7, with TRBD2 matching 7 bases. Trimming at V came to 5 bases and at J to 3 bases, leaving 10 bases not matched to a gene. This CDR3 has 15 residues. CDR1 is SEHNR and CDR2 is FQNEAQ in the germline V gene (reference sequence).